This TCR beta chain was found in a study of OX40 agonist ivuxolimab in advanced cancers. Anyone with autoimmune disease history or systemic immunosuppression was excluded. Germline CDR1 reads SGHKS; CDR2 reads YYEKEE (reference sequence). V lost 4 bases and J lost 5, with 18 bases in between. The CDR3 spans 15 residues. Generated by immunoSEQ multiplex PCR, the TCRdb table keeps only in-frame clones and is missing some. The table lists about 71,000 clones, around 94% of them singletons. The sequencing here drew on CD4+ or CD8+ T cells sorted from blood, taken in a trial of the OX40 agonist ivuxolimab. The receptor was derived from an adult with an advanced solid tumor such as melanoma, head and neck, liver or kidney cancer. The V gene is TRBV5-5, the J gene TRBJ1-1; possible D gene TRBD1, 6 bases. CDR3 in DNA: TGTGCCAGCAGCAGGACAGAAGGGAGTCATACTGAAGCTTTCTTT. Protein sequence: CASSRTEGSHTEAFF.